This passage covers 16 T cell receptor beta chains from one sample sequenced in a study of T-cell reconstitution after alpha-beta-depleted transplantation in children. Unique molecular identifiers were incorporated during preparation of the TCRbeta library. Each CDR3 protein is one row after TCRdb ran MiXCR on the PCR reads. This sample has 70,000 to 95,000 distinct CDR3 sequences, with less than 20% found just once. This material consisted of PBMCs, mostly from graft donor cells, taken 360 days after TCRalphabeta/CD19-depleted stem cell transplant. These TCRs come from a male patient under 10 years old who had a stem cell transplant for acute lymphoblastic leukemia, so the T cells may come from the graft donor.

This clonotype was counted between two and nine times. The CDR3 sequence is CASSLRTGGNTGELFF. CDR3 in DNA: TGTGCCAGCAGCCTACGGACAGGGGGGAACACCGGGGAGCTGTTTTTT. The chain joins TRBV3-1 to TRBJ2-2; 10 bases line up with TRBD1. This CDR3 region has 16 residues. The germline CDR1 and CDR2 sequences are LGHDT and YNNKEL (reference sequence). Trimming at V came to 4 bases and at J to 1 base, leaving 3 bases not matched to a gene.

The CDR3 protein is CSAREWTSGSGEQFF. CDR3 nucleotides: TGCAGTGCTAGAGAATGGACTAGCGGGAGTGGTGAGCAGTTCTTC. The gene calls are TRBV20-1 and TRBJ2-1; TRBD2 matches 13 bases. Germline-derived CDR1 and CDR2 are DFQATT and SNEGSKA (reference sequence). The CDR3 is made up of 15 amino acids. The V gene end was trimmed by 0 bases and the J gene end by 9 bases; junction bases not matched to a gene: 5.

The chain employs TRBV3-1 and TRBJ2-3; D gene ambiguous. Germline values: CDR1 LGHDT, CDR2 YNNKEL (reference sequence). V shed 4 bases and J shed 0 bases, with 8 bases lying between them. The CDR3 length is 14 residues. CDR3 sequence (DNA): TGTGCCAGCAGCCCCAGACTTAGCACAGATACGCAGTATTTT. Protein product: CASSPRLSTDTQYF.

The chain has TRBV10-3 and TRBJ2-2; 8 bases are shared with TRBD1. V trimming: 7 bases; J trimming: 1 base; junction bases outside the gene matches: 2. CDR1 and CDR2 (germline): ENHRY, SYGVKD. The CDR3 length is 14 residues. In nucleotides, the CDR3 is TGTGCCATCAATGGACAGGGGAACACCGGGGAGCTGTTTTTT. This encodes CAINGQGNTGELFF.

This clonotype was observed a handful of times. The chain combines TRBV6-1 with TRBJ2-2, with D perhaps TRBD1 (6 bases). Per the germline V gene, CDR1 is MNHNS and CDR2 is SASEGT. The CDR3 totals 14 residues. The V and J ends lost 6 bases and 6 bases respectively, with 14 bases between them. The CDR3 loop is CASSNRVWAGELFF. CDR3 sequence (DNA): TGTGCCAGCAGCAACAGGGTCTGGGCCGGGGAGCTGTTTTTT.

The table lists this clonotype with many counts. The V and J genes are TRBV6-5 and TRBJ2-1, with D possibly being TRBD1 or TRBD2 (5 bases each). The CDR3 extends over 14 amino acids. CDR1 and CDR2 (germline): MNHEY, SVGAGI. V was trimmed by 1 base and J by 2 bases, leaving 6 bases between them. This chain's CDR3 is CASSYLGAYNEQFF. CDR3 DNA sequence: TGTGCCAGCAGTTACTTGGGGGCCTACAATGAGCAGTTCTTC.

The rearrangement uses TRBV5-6 and TRBJ2-5; 10 bases align to TRBD1. This CDR3 has 15 amino acids. V gave up 4 bases and J gave up 5 bases; unmatched junction bases: 8. Germline-derived CDR1 and CDR2 are SGHDT and YYEEEE. The CDR3 here is CASSPDRGLVETQYF. The CDR3, as DNA: TGTGCCAGCAGCCCGGACAGGGGGTTAGTGGAGACCCAGTACTTC.

CDR3 coding DNA: TGTGCCAGCAGCCAAGACTTTGGGAGAGGTGAGCAGTTCTTC. This gives the protein CASSQDFGRGEQFF. The chain is built from TRBV3-1 and TRBJ2-1; D possibly corresponds to TRBD2 (5 bases). CDR3 size: 14 residues. Germline CDR1 LGHDT, CDR2 YNNKEL (reference sequence). The germline V and J ends were trimmed by 0 bases and 9 bases, with 12 bases remaining between them.

V gene TRBV12-3 or TRBV12-4 combines with J gene TRBJ1-6; the D is unclear. The V gene lost 2 bases and the J gene lost 9 bases, with 5 bases spanning the gap. The CDR3 length is 12 residues. In DNA, the CDR3 is TGTGCCAGCAGTTTACAGGCTTCACCCCTCCACTTT. Its translation is CASSLQASPLHF.

This clonotype was detected many times. This sequence joins TRBV12-3 or TRBV12-4 and TRBJ1-1; D gene uncertain. This CDR3 region has 13 residues. The V end was cut by 3 bases, the J end by 3 bases, with 8 bases between. The CDR3 here is CASSLVGDTEAFF. The CDR3 DNA reads as TGTGCCAGCAGTTTGGTGGGTGACACTGAAGCTTTCTTT.

This clonotype was seen only a few times. The rearrangement links TRBV12-3 or TRBV12-4 to TRBJ2-3; D ambiguous. V was shortened by 1 base and J by 0 bases, with 8 bases between the two germline ends. This CDR3 is 15 amino acids long. CDR3 sequence (DNA): TGTGCCAGCAGTTTAGGGGTGAGAAGCACAGATACGCAGTATTTT. This codes for CASSLGVRSTDTQYF.

This clonotype was seen only a few times. This rearrangement joins TRBV20-1 to TRBJ2-5, with D perhaps matching TRBD2 (6 bases). V lost 1 base and J lost 5, with 14 bases in between. The germline V gene has CDR1 DFQATT and CDR2 SNEGSKA (reference sequence). The length of the CDR3 is 14 residues. The CDR3 region is CSARVSGVSETQYF. The CDR3 DNA is TGCAGTGCTAGAGTCTCGGGAGTTTCGGAGACCCAGTACTTC.

The chain is built from TRBV24-1 and TRBJ2-4; no reliable D call. The germline V and J ends were trimmed by 3 bases and 10 bases, with 15 bases remaining between them. The CDR3 spans 14 residues. From germline, CDR1 is KGHDR and CDR2 SFDVKD. The chain's CDR3 is CATSDPTLPAIQYF. CDR3 nucleotide sequence: TGTGCCACCAGTGATCCGACGCTCCCAGCGATTCAGTACTTC.

The chain has TRBV18 and TRBJ2-3; D is perhaps TRBD2 (5 bases). The CDR3 extends over 14 amino acids. V was shortened by 2 bases and J by 4 bases, with 10 bases between the two germline ends. CDR1 and CDR2 (germline): KGHSH, LQKENI. The CDR3: CASSPIGGPDTQYF. The CDR3 DNA reads as TGTGCCAGCTCACCAATAGGAGGTCCAGATACGCAGTATTTT.

This clonotype counts as medium-sized. The genes are TRBV29-1 and TRBJ1-6; 7 bases are a match to TRBD1. V lost 0 bases and J lost 6; bases outside the gene matches: 8. The CDR3 consists of 16 residues. Per the germline V gene, CDR1 is SQVTM and CDR2 is ANQGSEA. CDR3 loop: CSVEDLNRGGNSPLHF. CDR3 in DNA: TGCAGCGTTGAAGATCTTAACAGGGGCGGTAATTCACCCCTCCACTTT.

This clonotype was seen a handful of times. This sequence joins TRBV3-1 and TRBJ1-4; possibly TRBD1 for D (5 bases). CDR3 size: 16 residues. Trimming removed 2 bases at V and 3 bases at J, with 13 bases between. CDR1 LGHDT and CDR2 YNNKEL come from the germline V gene (reference sequence). CDR3 region: CASSQWGTASNEKLFF. The DNA of the CDR3 is TGTGCCAGCAGCCAATGGGGCACAGCCTCTAATGAAAAACTGTTTTTT.